This is a list of T cell receptor beta chains from one sample in a study of blood T cell repertoires in COVID-19. Profiled with immunoSEQ multiplex PCR; TCRdb holds only in-frame clones, not every one. Here the sample spans about 150,000 clones, around 82% being singletons. Sample: peripheral blood. All receptors derive from a human donor with acute or convalescent COVID-19. The donor label of this sample is uncertain. CDR3s include the opening cysteine and the closing phenylalanine or tryptophan. The D gene is left open where the match is weak.

v_call	d_call	cdr3_aa
TRBV6-6	TRBD1	CASSPGTANTGELFF
TRBV4-2	NA	CASSREGNSNQPQHF
TRBV7-8	NA	CASTSTLAAQPQHF
TRBV4-1	NA	CASSPWVQGLVREKLFF
TRBV10-3	NA	CAISEGVEGRSGTEAFF
TRBV7-9	TRBD1	CASSSNRDRGFSYEQYF
TRBV18	NA	CASSRLDTTNEKLFF
TRBV7-2	NA	CASSLFSGANVLTF
TRBV10-3	TRBD1	CAISGDRDSFKSYTF
TRBV2	TRBD1	CASRRQGENTEAFF
TRBV18	NA	CASSPTTADTGELFF
TRBV3-1/TRBV3-2	TRBD1	CASSQPDRGREKLFF
TRBV7-9	NA	CASRPGTKYGYTF
TRBV27	TRBD1	CASSLYRGAYGYTF
TRBV7-2	NA	CASSFQEVVTYNSPLHF
TRBV3-1/TRBV3-2	NA	CASSQVVGSGYTF
TRBV5-1	NA	CASSVPDSTDTQYF
TRBV6-5	NA	CASSRAAGRYGYTF
TRBV7-2	NA	CASSLSPGGGEKLFF
TRBV7-6	TRBD2	CASSLVTSGGYNEQFF
TRBV5-1	TRBD1	CASSLVAGGNTEAFF
TRBV11-2	TRBD1	CASSHLQGAGQETQYF
TRBV6-5	NA	CASTKGGALETQYF
TRBV5-4	TRBD1	CASSQKGQNEKLFF
TRBV19	TRBD1	CASGPGQADLGEKLFF
TRBV19	NA	CASSIGRVPFYGYTF
TRBV19	NA	CASTLHPGNSNQPQHF
TRBV4-2	TRBD2	CASSQEAGRNTGELFF
TRBV10-2	TRBD1	CASSESAGGWDTEAFF
TRBV5-1	TRBD1	CASRQGATDSPLHF
TRBV7-6	NA	CASSKITGTGANVLTF
TRBV7-2	NA	CASSLTQTPSGANVLTF
TRBV6-5	NA	CASSYLQVRGIDEQYF
TRBV2	TRBD2	CASSEPRGSGGTSYNEQFF
TRBV5-1	TRBD1	CASSFGTVGYEQYF
TRBV5-6	NA	CASSLGARFQETQYF
TRBV27	TRBD1	CASSFSGGRNQPQHF
TRBV6-5	TRBD1	CASTAGQGNQPQHF